These 26 T cell receptor beta chains came from one sample sequenced in a study of cytomegalovirus exposure and HLA in healthy donors. Profiling relied on immunoSEQ multiplex PCR, and the TCRdb table lists in-frame clones only, not all of them. The data contain 120,000 to 150,000 clones, around nine tenths of them singletons. Material: PBMCs. Receptor source: a man aged 18 to 29 in good health and CMV-seropositive.

This chain links TRBV27 with TRBJ2-7; a possible D gene is TRBD2 (6 bases). This CDR3 is built from 15 residues. Trimming cost V 5 bases and J 0 bases, with 14 bases left between them. Germline V gene lookup returns CDR1 MNHEY and CDR2 SMNVEV (reference sequence). Written as DNA, the CDR3 is TGTGCCAGCAGTCGCCGGGAGCCCATCTCCTACGAGCAGTACTTC. It encodes CASSRREPISYEQYF.

The V and J genes are TRBV29-1 and TRBJ2-7; 7 bases are shared with TRBD1. Germline CDR1 reads SQVTM; CDR2 reads ANQGSEA. With V trimmed by 8 bases and J by 4 bases, 17 bases remained unmatched. The CDR3 sequence is 15 residues long. The CDR3 DNA follows: TGCAGCCCGCCATCCATACCGGGACAGCCTTACGAGCAGTACTTC. It specifies CSPPSIPGQPYEQYF.

The chain combines TRBV7-3 with TRBJ2-1; 9 bases are shared with TRBD2. The J segment lost 2 bases and the V segment lost 5 bases, leaving 7 bases of the junction unmatched. CDR1 and CDR2 (germline): SGHTA, FQGTGA. This CDR3 has 16 residues. The CDR3 sequence is CASSPRPSGTYNEQFF. CDR3 nucleotides: TGTGCCAGCAGCCCCCGGCCTAGCGGGACCTACAATGAGCAGTTCTTC.

The chain joins TRBV15 to TRBJ1-6; TRBD1 matches 9 bases. Germline V gene lookup returns CDR1 LNHNV and CDR2 YYDKDF (reference sequence). The CDR3 loop spans 15 amino acids. Germline trimming cut 0 bases from V and 10 bases from J; bases unmatched to any gene: 4. This CDR3 reads CATSRDRQGVSPLHF. DNA of the CDR3: TGTGCCACCAGCAGAGATCGACAGGGGGTCTCACCCCTCCACTTT.

The chain uses TRBV29-1 and TRBJ2-7; D is unclear. Trimming shortened V by 3 bases and J by 2 bases, and 5 bases separated the two germline ends. Germline V gives CDR1 SQVTM, CDR2 ANQGSEA. The CDR3 spans 11 residues. The CDR3 is CSVEAAYEQYF. The CDR3, as DNA: TGCAGCGTTGAGGCAGCCTACGAGCAGTACTTC.

Here the CDR3 reads CASSISDRAQHF. Written as DNA, the CDR3 is TGTGCCAGTAGTATTTCGGACAGGGCCCAGCATTTT. This chain joins TRBV19 and TRBJ1-5; 8 bases map to TRBD1. CDR3 length equals 12 residues. Germline V gives CDR1 LNHDA, CDR2 SQIVND (reference sequence). Trimming cost V 3 bases and J 11 bases; bases outside gene matches: 3. The whole variable domain, remainder taken from reference TRBV19 and TRBJ1-5, is DGGITQSPKYLFRKEGQNVTLSCEQNLNHDAMYWYRQDPGQGLRLIYYSQIVNDFQKGDIAEGYSVSREKKESFPLTVTSAQKNPTAFYLCASSISDRAQHFGDGTRLSIL.

This clone was seen more than once but under ten times. This chain connects TRBV28 to TRBJ2-5, with TRBD2 matching 8 bases. V shed 7 bases and J 0 bases; nucleotides not matched to a gene: 1. This CDR3 is 13 amino acids long. Germline V gene sequence: CDR1 MDHEN, CDR2 SYDVKM. The CDR3 DNA sequence: TGTGCCAGCAATAGCGGGAACCAAGAGACCCAGTACTTC. This codes for CASNSGNQETQYF.

The chain uses TRBV23-1 and TRBJ1-3, with a possible D match to TRBD1 (6 bases). TRBV23-1 is sorted into the ORF group, with uncertain function. The CDR3 is 16 amino acids. V was cut by 3 bases and J by 1 base, with 13 bases left in between. In nucleotides, the CDR3 is TGCGCCAGCAGTCATTCCAAGACAGGTTCTGGAAACACCATATATTTT. This codes for CASSHSKTGSGNTIYF.

Only a few counts were recorded for this clone. The rearrangement links TRBV29-1 to TRBJ1-1; tentative D call: TRBD1 (5 bases). This CDR3 comprises 11 residues. The germline gives CDR1 SQVTM, CDR2 ANQGSEA. V shed 6 bases and J shed 4 bases, with 9 bases lying between them. The CDR3 loop is CSVQDTTEAFF. The CDR3 coding sequence is TGCAGCGTACAGGACACCACTGAAGCTTTCTTT.

This clone was detected only once. The chain links TRBV5-1 to TRBJ1-4; the match to TRBD1 covers 8 bases. Trimming cost V 3 bases and J 7 bases; bases outside gene matches: 8. The CDR3 consists of 15 residues. Germline V gene lookup returns CDR1 SGHRS and CDR2 YFSETQ. CDR3 residues: CASSSHRGIGEKLFF. The CDR3 DNA sequence: TGCGCCAGCAGCTCCCACAGGGGGATAGGTGAAAAACTGTTTTTT. The full variable domain, its missing parts supplied by reference TRBV5-1 and TRBJ1-4, is KAGVTQTPRYLIKTRGQQVTLSCSPISGHRSVSWYQQTPGQGLQFLFEYFSETQRNKGNFPGRFSGRQFSNSRSEMNVSTLELGDSALYLCASSSHRGIGEKLFFGSGTQLSVL.

The chain has TRBV10-1 and TRBJ2-7; 10 nucleotides agree with TRBD2. The V gene end was trimmed by 2 bases and the J gene end by 5 bases; junction bases not matched to a gene: 9. The CDR3 consists of 16 residues. Germline CDR1 and CDR2: WNHNN and SYGVQD (reference sequence). The CDR3 DNA sequence: TGCGCCAGCAGTGAGGTCTCTAGCGGGAGTCTAAACGAGCAGTACTTC. Translated: CASSEVSSGSLNEQYF.

The chain is built from TRBV19 and TRBJ2-5; 9 nucleotides match TRBD2. The closer fit of TRBJ2-7 to the DNA end suggests the J call may be wrong. The CDR3 is 15 residues long. Germline loops: CDR1 LNHDA, CDR2 SQIVND (reference sequence). The CDR3 loop reads CASSSLAGFAYEQYF. The CDR3 coding sequence is TGTGCCAGTAGTTCTCTAGCGGGATTCGCCTACGAGCAGTACTTC.

The rearrangement uses TRBV5-4 and TRBJ2-5, with D possibly matching TRBD2 (5 bases). The CDR3 has 14 amino acids. Between the trimmed V and J ends, which lost 3 bases and 4 bases, there was a span of 13 bases. Per the germline V gene, CDR1 is SGHNT and CDR2 is YYREEE (reference sequence). The chain's CDR3 is CASSSRGLGETQYF. CDR3 sequence (DNA): TGTGCCAGCAGCTCCCGAGGGCTGGGAGAGACCCAGTACTTC.

V and J are TRBV2 and TRBJ2-7; D may be TRBD2 (5 bases). The CDR3 is 13 residues long. Looked up from germline, CDR1 is SNHLY and CDR2 is FYNNEI. V was clipped by 4 bases and J by 0 bases, with 7 bases between them. CDR3 sequence: CASSGRDSYEQYF. The CDR3 nucleotides read TGTGCCAGCAGTGGACGGGACTCCTACGAGCAGTACTTC.

J is TRBJ2-3 and V is TRBV6-5; a weak D match, TRBD2 (6 bases). The V gene lost 7 bases and the J gene lost 6 bases, with 14 bases spanning the gap. Looked up from germline, CDR1 is MNHEY and CDR2 is SVGAGI. This CDR3 is built from 13 residues. CDR3 in DNA: TGTGCCAGCACCCCGACTAGTTCGGATACGCAGTATTTT. Its translation is CASTPTSSDTQYF.

This clone was detected only a few times. The V gene is TRBV30, the J gene TRBJ2-1; no firm D call. The V end lost 1 base, the J end lost 9 bases, and 19 bases lay between the germline ends. CDR3 length: 15 amino acids. CDR1 GTSNPN and CDR2 SVGIG come from the germline V gene (reference sequence). CDR3 protein: CAWSGGVVGNTEQFF. CDR3 in DNA: TGTGCCTGGAGTGGAGGAGTGGTCGGCAATACTGAGCAGTTCTTC. The variable domain in full, with the rest retrieved from reference TRBV30 and TRBJ2-1, is SQTIHQWPATLVQPVGSPLSLECTVEGTSNPNLYWYRQAAGRGLQLLFYSVGIGQISSEVPQNLSASRPQDRQFILSSKKLLLSDSGFYLCAWSGGVVGNTEQFFGPGTRLTVL.

This chain joins TRBV5-4 and TRBJ2-7, with D unresolved. With 0 bases removed from V and 5 bases from J, the gap between germline ends came to 6 bases. The CDR3 is 12 residues long. Germline V gene data show CDR1 as SGHNT and CDR2 as YYREEE (reference sequence). CDR3 nucleotides: TGTGCCAGCAGCTTGGTAGCCCACGAGCAGTACTTC. Translation gives CASSLVAHEQYF.

The J gene is TRBJ1-1, the V gene TRBV2; TRBD1 is a possible D gene (5 bases). Trimming left V 8 bases short and J 2 bases short, with 12 bases between. CDR3 length: 13 residues. Germline V gene lookup returns CDR1 SNHLY and CDR2 FYNNEI. DNA of the CDR3: TGTGCCAGCTCCACAGACAGTAACACTGAAGCTTTCTTT. It specifies CASSTDSNTEAFF.

The sample holds a few counts of this clone. Its ends do not fully match the called genes, so a read error is possible. The gene calls are TRBV5-8 and TRBJ2-2, with TRBD1 matching over 11 bases. The CDR3 extends over 19 amino acids. Germline V gene lookup returns CDR1 SGHTS and CDR2 YDEGEE. The CDR3 coding sequence is TGTGCCAGCATCTTGGGAAGGACAGGGGGCCGTATTTTGACCGGGGAGCTGTTTTTT. It yields the protein CASILGRTGGRILTGELFF.

The chain uses TRBV30 and TRBJ2-3; D is possibly TRBD1 (6 bases). CDR1 is GTSNPN and CDR2 is SVGIG in the germline V gene (reference sequence). The V and J ends lost 4 bases and 6 bases respectively, with 8 bases between them. The CDR3 sequence is 11 residues long. The CDR3 loop reads CAWTTGDTQYF. Here the CDR3 DNA reads TGTGCCTGGACGACAGGCGATACGCAGTATTTT.

The rearrangement links TRBV11-2 to TRBJ1-5; 8 bases line up with TRBD1. The CDR3 length is 13 residues. The germline V gene encodes CDR1 SGHAT and CDR2 FQNNGV. V gave up 5 bases and J gave up 6 bases; unmatched junction bases: 3. The CDR3 spells CASSRDRSQPQHF. The CDR3 nucleotides are TGTGCCAGCAGCCGGGACAGGAGTCAGCCCCAGCATTTT.

The chain has TRBV2 and TRBJ1-5, with a tentative D call TRBD1 (5 bases). Germline lookup yields CDR1 SNHLY and CDR2 FYNNEI. The CDR3 covers 15 residues. The ends were cut back, 4 bases at V and 4 bases at J, with 14 bases in the middle. Here the CDR3 DNA reads TGTGCCAGCAGTGCTTTGACAGCGACAAATCAGCCCCAGCATTTT. Amino acid sequence: CASSALTATNQPQHF.

This chain links TRBV27 with TRBJ2-7, with TRBD2 matching over 9 bases. This CDR3 has 15 amino acids. Germline-derived CDR1 and CDR2 are MNHEY and SMNVEV (reference sequence). J lost 4 bases, V lost 5 bases, and 9 bases had no gene match. CDR3 DNA: TGTGCCAGCAGTCTTATGAGCGGGGGGCATTACGAGCAGTACTTC. It is translated as CASSLMSGGHYEQYF.

The chain joins TRBV6-5 to TRBJ1-2; D is unclear. Per germline, CDR1 MNHEY and CDR2 SVGAGI. Trimming took 8 bases from V and 6 from J, leaving 19 bases between them. The CDR3 spans 14 residues. CDR3 in amino acids: CASLGDSFSNGYTF. In nucleotides, the CDR3 is TGTGCCAGCCTCGGAGATTCCTTTTCCAATGGCTACACCTTC.

The chain links TRBV6-5 to TRBJ2-1; TRBD2 agrees at 7 bases. CDR3 length: 15 amino acids. Per germline, CDR1 MNHEY and CDR2 SVGAGI. The ends lost 5 bases at V and 8 bases at J; junction bases unmatched: 12. CDR3 loop: CASSLGTIGTYEQFF. CDR3 DNA sequence: TGTGCCAGCAGTCTCGGGACTATAGGAACATATGAGCAGTTCTTC.

The J gene is TRBJ2-5, the V gene TRBV7-6, with D unresolved. The J call could be wrong; TRBJ2-7 is a better fit for the DNA end. Per germline, CDR1 SGHVS and CDR2 FNYEAQ. This CDR3 contains 14 residues. DNA for the CDR3: TGTGCCAGCAGCTTAACGGTGAGCTCCTACGAGCAGTACTTC. Translated, it gives CASSLTVSSYEQYF.